Sequencing of this TCR beta chain was carried out in a study of low-dose radiotherapy and immunotherapy resistance in tumors. CDR3 length: 17 residues. Germline V gene sequence: CDR1 SGHKS, CDR2 YYEKEE (reference sequence). The V segment lost 4 bases and the J segment 5 bases; nucleotides outside the gene matches: 15. TRAV- and TRBV-specific primers primed first-strand cDNA, covering alpha and beta chains. A roughly 19-cycle PCR with a constant-region primer and V-primer adapter amplified TCRs. MiXCR, applied by TCRdb to the reads, yields one record per CDR3 protein. The table has 85,000 to 95,000 distinct CDR3 sequences, about 20% seen once. Indicated time point: after trial treatment. Stated treatment: LDRT plus nivolumab, ipilimumab, low-dose cyclophosphamide and aspirin (RACIN trial). It was nivolumab, ipilimumab, aspirin, low-dose cyclophosphamide and low-dose radiotherapy that donors received.

The chain is built from TRBV5-5 and TRBJ1-5, with TRBD1 identical over 7 bases. This clonotype originated in a female donor with ovarian cancer. The source material was PBMCs, sampled after low-dose radiotherapy plus immunotherapy. The CDR3 protein is CASSLDPRQGRDQPQHF. For the CDR3, the DNA is TGTGCCAGCAGCCTAGACCCCCGACAGGGCAGGGATCAGCCCCAGCATTTT.